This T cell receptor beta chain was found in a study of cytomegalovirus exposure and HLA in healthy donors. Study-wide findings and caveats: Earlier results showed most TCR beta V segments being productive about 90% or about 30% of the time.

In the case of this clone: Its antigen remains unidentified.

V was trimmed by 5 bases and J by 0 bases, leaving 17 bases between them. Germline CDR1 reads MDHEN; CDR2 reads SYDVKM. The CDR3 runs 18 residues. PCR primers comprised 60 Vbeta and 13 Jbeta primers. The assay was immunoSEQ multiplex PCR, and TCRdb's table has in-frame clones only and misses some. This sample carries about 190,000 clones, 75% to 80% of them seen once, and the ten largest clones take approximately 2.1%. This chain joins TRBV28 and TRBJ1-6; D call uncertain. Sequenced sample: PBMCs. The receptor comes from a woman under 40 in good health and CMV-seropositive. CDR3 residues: CASSRYGPGSSYNSPLHF. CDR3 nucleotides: TGTGCCAGCAGTCGTTACGGCCCCGGGAGCTCCTATAATTCACCCCTCCACTTT. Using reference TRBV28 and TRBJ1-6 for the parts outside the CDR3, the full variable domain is DVKVTQSSRYLVKRTGEKVFLECVQDMDHENMFWYRQDPGLGLRLIYFSYDVKMKEKGDIPEGYSVSREKKERFSLILESASTNQTSMYLCASSRYGPGSSYNSPLHFGNGTRLTVT.